This T cell receptor beta chain was identified during a study of T-cell memory formation after mild COVID-19 (dated by TCRdb to about 2021). The study in broad terms: TCR sequence clusters from the two donors were largely donor specific. T-cell clones expanding and contracting after mild COVID-19 in a couple of donors were tracked by longitudinal TCRalpha and TCRbeta repertoire sequencing. The cohort was made up of two young adult volunteers, one female and one male, who were previously healthy. The paper as a whole reports these results and caveats: The detection of some responding clones in pre-infection memory suggests that pre-existing cross-reactive memory T cells joined the SARS-CoV-2 response. Contracting CD4+ clones appeared mostly in the CM and EM memory subsets, whereas CD8+ clones were enriched in EMRA. Only two mild cases were covered by the study, and larger cohorts that include severe cases with pre-infection samples were considered necessary. From day 15 to 85, contracting clones showed balanced CD4/CD8 phenotypes, whereas a second wave of clones that expanded from day 15 to 37 leaned towards CD4+. The second-wave clones that peaked on day 37 were not confirmed to be SARS-CoV-2 specific.

TCRdb names Illumina NovaSeq 6000 as the instrument used. Using 5'RACE with constant-segment primers, TCRalpha and TCRbeta cDNA libraries were constructed, with sample barcodes and unique molecular identifiers added in the process. Trizol reagent was used to extract RNA from every sample. The libraries were amplified in two PCR steps, and the second step added a second sample barcode and Illumina TruSeq adapters. Libraries were sequenced on an Illumina NovaSeq with 2 x 150 bp paired-end reads. The paper's processing steps were these. With migec v1.2.7, reads were demultiplexed and then collapsed into UMI-guided consensus sequences. With mixcr v2.1.11, UMI consensuses were aligned to TRA and TRB V and J templates and assembled into clonotypes. Clonotypes were classified as expanded or contracted when called significant by both edgeR and NoisET, with noise models trained on biological replicates. For edgeR calls, a false discovery rate-adjusted p below 0.01 and a log2 fold-change threshold of 1 were applied. As an exploratory analysis of dynamics, max-normalized trajectories of the 1000 most abundant clonotypes were examined by PCA with hierarchical clustering. Separately sequenced CD4+ and CD8+ repertoires were used to assign a CD4 or CD8 phenotype to each responding clone. The public reads were reprocessed in TCRdb via fastp at Q25 and MiXCR, keeping in-frame beta chains. For every CDR3 protein sequence, its rows merge into one entry that carries the most common genes and DNA. V and J calls and clone size were set by TCRdb, not the authors. In all, the sample holds around 120,000 distinct CDR3 sequences, and 16% of those were seen once. The top ten clonotypes cover approximately 14% of the sample.

Ficoll-Paque density gradient centrifugation was used to isolate PBMCs. This clonotype was seen a handful of times. This receptor's antigen is unknown. Nothing much larger sits one base from this clone, and base qualities are not available. Sequenced input: PBMCs or a T cell subset sorted from them (not recorded which). This clonotype originated in an adult woman who had mild COVID-19 (a few samples of this study predate the infection). The sample titles of this study are shuffled in the database, so cell type and time point are left out; the donor was told from shared clones.

The sequenced DNA is TGTGCCAGCAGCTCCGGGACAGGGCCTCAGCCCCAGCATTTT. The encoded protein is CASSSGTGPQPQHF. The chain uses TRBV7-9 and TRBJ1-5; 9 middle bases align to TRBD1. The V end gives up 4 bases and the J end 6 bases, leaving 4 bases in the junction not matched to a gene. Spanning cysteine to phenylalanine, the CDR3 consists of 14 amino acids. Solely the CDR3 DNA is kept, with 42 bases framed from the first base. The germline V gene (reference sequence) sets CDR1 to SEHNR and CDR2 to FQNEAQ. Extended through the reference TRBV7-9 and TRBJ1-5 proteins, this CDR3 yields the full variable domain: DTGVSQNPRHKITKRGQNVTFRCDPISEHNRLYWYRQTLGQGPEFLTYFQNEAQLEKSRLLSDRFSAERPKGSFSTLEIQRTEQGDSAMYLCASSSGTGPQPQHFGDGTRLSIL.